This T cell receptor (beta chain) derives from a study of cytomegalovirus exposure and HLA in healthy donors. General study results and limits: Later work associated roughly 17,000 TCR beta sequences with HLA alleles at 0.05 false discovery rate.

As regards this clone: The antigen is not known.

60 Vbeta and 13 Jbeta primers were used in PCR. Some clones are missing from TCRdb's copy, which holds only in-frame ones; the method was immunoSEQ multiplex PCR. This table holds approximately 160,000 clones, 68% found once. This CDR3 comprises 14 residues. V was clipped by 6 bases and J by 5 bases; unmatched bases: 9. The germline CDR1 and CDR2 sequences are MNHNS and SASEGT. The clonotype comes from a man aged 45-65 years in good health and CMV-seronegative. J is TRBJ1-2 and V is TRBV6-1, with 7 bases lining up with TRBD1. The material sequenced was PBMCs. The CDR3 spells CASRFIGGGYGYTF. The DNA of the CDR3 is TGTGCCAGCAGATTCATAGGGGGCGGATATGGCTACACCTTC.